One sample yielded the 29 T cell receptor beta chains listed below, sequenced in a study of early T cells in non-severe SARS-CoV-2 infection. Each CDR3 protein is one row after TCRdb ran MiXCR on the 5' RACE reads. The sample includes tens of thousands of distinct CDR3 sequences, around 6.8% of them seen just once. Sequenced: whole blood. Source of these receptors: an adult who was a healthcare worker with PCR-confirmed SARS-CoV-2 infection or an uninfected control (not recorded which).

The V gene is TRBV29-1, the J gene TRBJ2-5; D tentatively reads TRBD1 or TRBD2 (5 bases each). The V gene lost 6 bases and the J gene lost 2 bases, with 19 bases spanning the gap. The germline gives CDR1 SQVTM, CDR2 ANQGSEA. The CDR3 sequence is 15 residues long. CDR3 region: CSVSRDAGFQETQYF. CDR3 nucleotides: TGCAGCGTCTCCAGGGACGCCGGTTTTCAAGAGACCCAGTACTTC.

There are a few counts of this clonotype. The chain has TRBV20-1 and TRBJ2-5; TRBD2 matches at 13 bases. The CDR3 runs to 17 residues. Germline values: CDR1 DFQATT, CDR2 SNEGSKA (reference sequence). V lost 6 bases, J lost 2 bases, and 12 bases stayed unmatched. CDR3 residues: CSAKRVGTSGIQETQYF. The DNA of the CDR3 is TGCAGTGCGAAGCGAGTCGGGACTAGCGGGATTCAAGAGACCCAGTACTTC.

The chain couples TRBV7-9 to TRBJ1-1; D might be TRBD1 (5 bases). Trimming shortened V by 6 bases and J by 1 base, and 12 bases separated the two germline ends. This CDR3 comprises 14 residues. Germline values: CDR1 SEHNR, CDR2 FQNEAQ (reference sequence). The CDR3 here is CASSVTETNTEAFF. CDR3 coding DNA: TGTGCCAGCAGTGTGACAGAGACGAACACTGAAGCTTTCTTT.

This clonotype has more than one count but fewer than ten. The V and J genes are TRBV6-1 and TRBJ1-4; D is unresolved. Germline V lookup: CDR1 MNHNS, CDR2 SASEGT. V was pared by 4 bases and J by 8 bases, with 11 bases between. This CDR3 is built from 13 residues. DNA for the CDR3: TGTGCCAGCAGTGTGGACGGATACGAAAAACTGTTTTTT. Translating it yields CASSVDGYEKLFF.

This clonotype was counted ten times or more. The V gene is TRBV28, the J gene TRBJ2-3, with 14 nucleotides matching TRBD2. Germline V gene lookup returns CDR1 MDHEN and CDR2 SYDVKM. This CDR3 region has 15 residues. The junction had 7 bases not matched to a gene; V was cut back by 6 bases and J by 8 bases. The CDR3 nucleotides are TGTGCCAGCAGCAAGACTAGCGGGAGGGCGGGTACGCAGTATTTT. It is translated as CASSKTSGRAGTQYF. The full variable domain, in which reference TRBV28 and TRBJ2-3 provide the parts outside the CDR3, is DVKVTQSSRYLVKRTGEKVFLECVQDMDHENMFWYRQDPGLGLRLIYFSYDVKMKEKGDIPEGYSVSREKKERFSLILESASTNQTSMYLCASSKTSGRAGTQYFGPGTRLTVL.

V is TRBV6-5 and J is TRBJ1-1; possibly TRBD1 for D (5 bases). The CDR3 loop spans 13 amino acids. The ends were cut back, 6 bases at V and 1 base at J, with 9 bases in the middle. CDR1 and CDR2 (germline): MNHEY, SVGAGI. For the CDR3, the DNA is TGTGCCAGCAGCCTGACAGAGAACACTGAAGCTTTCTTT. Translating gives CASSLTENTEAFF.

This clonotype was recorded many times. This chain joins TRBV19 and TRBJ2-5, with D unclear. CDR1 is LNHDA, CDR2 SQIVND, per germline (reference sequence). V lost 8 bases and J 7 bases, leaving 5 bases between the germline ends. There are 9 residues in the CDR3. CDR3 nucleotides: TGTGCCAGTTCCACGACCCAGTACTTC. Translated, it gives CASSTTQYF.

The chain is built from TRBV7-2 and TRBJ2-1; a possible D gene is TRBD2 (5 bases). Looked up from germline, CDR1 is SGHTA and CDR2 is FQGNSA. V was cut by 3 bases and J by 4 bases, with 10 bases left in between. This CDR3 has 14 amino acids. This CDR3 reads CASSLDRGYNEQFF. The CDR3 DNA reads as TGTGCCAGCAGCTTGGATCGAGGGTACAATGAGCAGTTCTTC.

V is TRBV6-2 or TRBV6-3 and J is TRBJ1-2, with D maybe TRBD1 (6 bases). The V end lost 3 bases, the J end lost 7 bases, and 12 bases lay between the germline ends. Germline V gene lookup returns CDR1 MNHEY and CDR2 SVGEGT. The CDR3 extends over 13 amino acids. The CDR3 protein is CASSYNRERGYTF. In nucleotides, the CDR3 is TGTGCCAGCAGTTATAACAGGGAACGTGGCTACACCTTC.

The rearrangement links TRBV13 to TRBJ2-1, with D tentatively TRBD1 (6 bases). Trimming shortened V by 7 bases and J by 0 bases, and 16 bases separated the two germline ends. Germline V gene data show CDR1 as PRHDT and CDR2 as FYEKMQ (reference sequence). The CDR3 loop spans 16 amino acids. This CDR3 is CASTQGGPSSYNEQFF. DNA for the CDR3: TGTGCCAGCACCCAAGGGGGACCGAGCTCCTACAATGAGCAGTTCTTC. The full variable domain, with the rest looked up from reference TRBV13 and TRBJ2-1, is AAGVIQSPRHLIKEKRETATLKCYPIPRHDTVYWYQQGPGQDPQFLISFYEKMQSDKGSIPDRFSAQQFSDYHSELNMSSLELGDSALYFCASTQGGPSSYNEQFFGPGTRLTVL.

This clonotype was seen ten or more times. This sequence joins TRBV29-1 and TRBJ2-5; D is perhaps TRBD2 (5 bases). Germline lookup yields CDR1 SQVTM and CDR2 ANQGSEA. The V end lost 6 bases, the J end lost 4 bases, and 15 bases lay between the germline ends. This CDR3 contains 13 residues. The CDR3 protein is CSVGGLALETQYF. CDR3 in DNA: TGCAGCGTGGGCGGACTGGCACTAGAGACCCAGTACTTC.

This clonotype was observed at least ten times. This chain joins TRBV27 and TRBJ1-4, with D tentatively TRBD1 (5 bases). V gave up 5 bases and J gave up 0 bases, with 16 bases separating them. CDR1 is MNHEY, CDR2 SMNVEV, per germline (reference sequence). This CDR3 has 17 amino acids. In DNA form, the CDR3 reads TGTGCCAGCAGTCGCAGACAGCTCAGTGCAACTAATGAAAAACTGTTTTTT. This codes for CASSRRQLSATNEKLFF. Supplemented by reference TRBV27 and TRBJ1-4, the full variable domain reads EAQVTQNPRYLITVTGKKLTVTCSQNMNHEYMSWYRQDPGLGLRQIYYSMNVEVTDKGDVPEGYKVSRKEKRNFPLILESPSPNQTSLYFCASSRRQLSATNEKLFFGSGTQLSVL.

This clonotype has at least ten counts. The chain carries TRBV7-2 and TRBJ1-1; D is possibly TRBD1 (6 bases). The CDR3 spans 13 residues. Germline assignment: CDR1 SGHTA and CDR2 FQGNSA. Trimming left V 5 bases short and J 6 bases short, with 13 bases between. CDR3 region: CASSPDRLAEAFF. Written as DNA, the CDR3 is TGTGCCAGCAGCCCGGACAGACTAGCTGAAGCTTTCTTT.

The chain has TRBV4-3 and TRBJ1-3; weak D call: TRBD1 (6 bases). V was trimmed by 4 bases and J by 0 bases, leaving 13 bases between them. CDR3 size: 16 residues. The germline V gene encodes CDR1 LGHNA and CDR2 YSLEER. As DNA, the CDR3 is TGCGCCAGCAGCCCGCGACGAGGGGGCTCTGGAAACACCATATATTTT. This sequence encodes CASSPRRGGSGNTIYF.

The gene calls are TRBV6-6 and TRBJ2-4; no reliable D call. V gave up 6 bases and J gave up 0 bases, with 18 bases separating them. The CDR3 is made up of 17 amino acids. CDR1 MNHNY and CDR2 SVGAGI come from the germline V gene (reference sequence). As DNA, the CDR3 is TGTGCCAGCAGCCGGAATGTCGCTCGTCTAGCCAAAAACATTCAGTACTTC. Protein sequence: CASSRNVARLAKNIQYF.

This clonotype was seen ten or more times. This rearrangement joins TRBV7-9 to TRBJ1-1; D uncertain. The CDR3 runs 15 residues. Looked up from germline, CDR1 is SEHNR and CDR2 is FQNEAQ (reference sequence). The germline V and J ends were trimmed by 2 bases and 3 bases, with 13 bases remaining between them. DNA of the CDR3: TGTGCCAGCAGCTTACGTCAGCTCGCGTACACTGAAGCTTTCTTT. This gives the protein CASSLRQLAYTEAFF.

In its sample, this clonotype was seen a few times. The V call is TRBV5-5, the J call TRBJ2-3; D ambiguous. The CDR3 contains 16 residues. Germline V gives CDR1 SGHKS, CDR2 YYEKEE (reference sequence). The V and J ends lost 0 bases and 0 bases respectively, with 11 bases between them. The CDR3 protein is CASSLGLAQSTDTQYF. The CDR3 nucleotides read TGTGCCAGCAGCTTGGGGTTAGCCCAAAGCACAGATACGCAGTATTTT.

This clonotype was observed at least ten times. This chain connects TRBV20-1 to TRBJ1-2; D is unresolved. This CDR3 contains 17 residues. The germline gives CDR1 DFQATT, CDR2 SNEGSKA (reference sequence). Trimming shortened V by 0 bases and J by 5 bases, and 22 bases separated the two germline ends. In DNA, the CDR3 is TGCAGTGCTAGAGATCGGGAACGGCTGCTGTCATTGTATGGCTACACCTTC. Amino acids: CSARDRERLLSLYGYTF.

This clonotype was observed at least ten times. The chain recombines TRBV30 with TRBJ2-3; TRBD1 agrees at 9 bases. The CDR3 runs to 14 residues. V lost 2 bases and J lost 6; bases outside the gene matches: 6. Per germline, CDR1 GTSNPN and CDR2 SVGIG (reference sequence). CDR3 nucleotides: TGTGCCTGGAGTTCCCCACAGGGGGCGGATACGCAGTATTTT. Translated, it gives CAWSSPQGADTQYF.

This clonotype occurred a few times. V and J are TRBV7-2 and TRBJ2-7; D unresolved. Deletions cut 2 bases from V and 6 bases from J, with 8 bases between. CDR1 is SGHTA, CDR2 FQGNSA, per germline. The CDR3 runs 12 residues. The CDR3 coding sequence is TGTGCCAGCAGCTTATCGGGCCCCGAGCAGTACTTC. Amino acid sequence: CASSLSGPEQYF.

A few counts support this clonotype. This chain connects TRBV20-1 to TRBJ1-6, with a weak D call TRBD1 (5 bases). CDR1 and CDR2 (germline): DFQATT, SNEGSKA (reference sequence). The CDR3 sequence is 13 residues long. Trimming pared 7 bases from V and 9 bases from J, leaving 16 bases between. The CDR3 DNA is TGCAGTGGTACAGGTCTAGGCGGTTCACCCCTCCACTTT. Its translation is CSGTGLGGSPLHF.

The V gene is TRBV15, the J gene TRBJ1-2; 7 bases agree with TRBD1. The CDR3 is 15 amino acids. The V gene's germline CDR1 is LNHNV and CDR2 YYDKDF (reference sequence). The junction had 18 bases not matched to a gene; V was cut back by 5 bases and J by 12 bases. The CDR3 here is CATSSGGARDRADTF. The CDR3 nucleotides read TGTGCCACCAGCTCTGGCGGGGCTCGTGACAGGGCGGACACCTTC. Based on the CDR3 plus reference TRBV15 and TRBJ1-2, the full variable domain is DAMVIQNPRYQVTQFGKPVTLSCSQTLNHNVMYWYQQKSSQAPKLLFHYYDKDFNNEADTPDNFQSRRPNTSFCFLDIRSPGLGDTAMYLCATSSGGARDRADTFGSGTRLTVV.

CDR3 nucleotides: TGCAGTGCTAGAGACCTCCGGGCTAGCGGGGAGACCTTCCAAGAGACCCAGTACTTC. This gives the protein CSARDLRASGETFQETQYF. This chain joins TRBV20-1 and TRBJ2-5, with 9 nucleotides matching TRBD2. This CDR3 has 19 amino acids. Trimming removed 0 bases from V and 1 base from J; junction bases left unmatched: 15. Germline values: CDR1 DFQATT, CDR2 SNEGSKA (reference sequence).

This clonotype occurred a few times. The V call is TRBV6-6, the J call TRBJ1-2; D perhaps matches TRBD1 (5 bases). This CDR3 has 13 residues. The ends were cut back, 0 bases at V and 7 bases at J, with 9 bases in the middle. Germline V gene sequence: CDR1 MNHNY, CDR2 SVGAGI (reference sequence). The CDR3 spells CASSYSGGSGYTF. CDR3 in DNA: TGTGCCAGCAGTTACTCTGGGGGATCTGGCTACACCTTC.

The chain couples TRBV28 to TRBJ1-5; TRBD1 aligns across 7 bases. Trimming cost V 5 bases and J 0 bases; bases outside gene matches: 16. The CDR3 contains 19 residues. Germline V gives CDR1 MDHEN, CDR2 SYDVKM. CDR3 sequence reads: CASSQMDRIISNSNQPQHF. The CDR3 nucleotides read TGTGCCAGCAGTCAGATGGACAGGATCATTTCAAATAGCAATCAGCCCCAGCATTTT.

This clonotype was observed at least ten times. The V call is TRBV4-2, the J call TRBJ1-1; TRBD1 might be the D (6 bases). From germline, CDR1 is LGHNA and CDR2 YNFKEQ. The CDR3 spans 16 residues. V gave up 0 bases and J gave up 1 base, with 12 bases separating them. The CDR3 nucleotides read TGTGCCAGCAGCCAAGATGCAGGGGCAGAGAACACTGAAGCTTTCTTT. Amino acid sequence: CASSQDAGAENTEAFF.

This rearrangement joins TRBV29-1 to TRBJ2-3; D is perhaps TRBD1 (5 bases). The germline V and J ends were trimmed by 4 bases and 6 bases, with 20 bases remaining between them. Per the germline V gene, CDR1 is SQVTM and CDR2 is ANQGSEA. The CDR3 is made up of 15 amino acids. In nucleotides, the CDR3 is TGCAGCGTTGTCAGGACGGCAAGGGGCGGTGATACGCAGTATTTT. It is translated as CSVVRTARGGDTQYF.

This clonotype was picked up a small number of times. The DNA for the CDR3 is TGCAGCGTAGCAGCGGGGAGCGCCTACGAGCAGTACTTC. Translation gives CSVAAGSAYEQYF. The genes are TRBV29-1 and TRBJ2-7, with TRBD2 identical over 7 bases. Germline-derived CDR1 and CDR2 are SQVTM and ANQGSEA. The CDR3 sequence is 13 residues long. Unmatched junction bases numbered 7, after V lost 6 bases and J lost 2 bases.

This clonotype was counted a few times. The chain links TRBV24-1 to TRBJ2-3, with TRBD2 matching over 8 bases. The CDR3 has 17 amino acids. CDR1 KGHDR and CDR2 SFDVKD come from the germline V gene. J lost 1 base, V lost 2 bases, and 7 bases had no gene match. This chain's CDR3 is CATSDSVLAARTDTQYF. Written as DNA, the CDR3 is TGTGCCACCAGTGATTCGGTACTAGCGGCCCGCACAGATACGCAGTATTTT.